Listed below are T cell receptor beta chains from one sample, sequenced in a study of early T cells in non-severe SARS-CoV-2 infection. TCRdb re-called the 5' RACE reads through MiXCR, storing one row per CDR3 protein. The table has tens of thousands of distinct CDR3 sequences, 11% to 15% seen once. Sample: whole blood. The receptors originated from an adult who was a healthcare worker with PCR-confirmed SARS-CoV-2 infection or an uninfected control (not recorded which). Both conserved end residues are part of each CDR3. A D gene is named only where the DNA matches it firmly. Expanded clones get a size class; other rows say once, few or many, or leave the size out.

D: -; V: TRBV19; J: TRBJ2-3; size: many; DNA: TGTGCCAGTAGATCACCCGAGCACGTCCCGCAGTATTTT; CDR3: CASRSPEHVPQYF
D: -; V: TRBV29-1; J: TRBJ2-1; size: many; DNA: TGCAGCGCTGGGAATGTATGGGAGCAGTTCTTC; CDR3: CSAGNVWEQFF
D: TRBD2; V: TRBV6-6; J: TRBJ2-3; size: -; DNA: TGTGCCAGCAGTGTAGCGGGAGTCAGCACAGATACGCAGTATTTT; CDR3: CASSVAGVSTDTQYF
D: -; V: TRBV2; J: TRBJ2-7; size: many; DNA: TGTGCCAGCAGGGGGGACGGCCTCAAGTGGTACTTC; CDR3: CASRGDGLKWYF
D: -; V: TRBV7-8; J: TRBJ2-7; size: many; DNA: TGTGCCAGCAGCTTAGGGGCGACAGGCTCCTACGAGCAGTACTTC; CDR3: CASSLGATGSYEQYF
D: -; V: TRBV20-1; J: TRBJ2-2; size: -; DNA: TGCAGTGCTAGAGAAACCATCACCGGGGAGCTGTTTTTT; CDR3: CSARETITGELFF
D: TRBD1; V: TRBV29-1; J: TRBJ2-7; size: few; DNA: TGCAGCGGGGGGACAGGACAGGTCTACGAGCAGTACTTC; CDR3: CSGGTGQVYEQYF
D: -; V: TRBV20-1; J: TRBJ2-3; size: many; DNA: TGCAGTGCTAGTAATCTGGGAGCAGTCCTAGATACGCAGTATTTT; CDR3: CSASNLGAVLDTQYF
D: -; V: TRBV20-1; J: TRBJ2-1; size: few; DNA: TGCAGTGCCGTCGAGGGAAGCTACAATGAGCAGTTCTTC; CDR3: CSAVEGSYNEQFF
D: -; V: TRBV3-1; J: TRBJ1-6; size: -; DNA: TGTGCCAGCAGCCAAGAACGGGGTGCGGGCGTTGGTTCACCCCTCCACTTT; CDR3: CASSQERGAGVGSPLHF
D: -; V: TRBV19; J: TRBJ1-5; size: few; DNA: TGTGCCAGTACCCCCTGGGGGGACTTCAATCAGCCCCAGCATTTT; CDR3: CASTPWGDFNQPQHF
D: -; V: TRBV4-1; J: TRBJ2-5; size: -; DNA: TGCGCCAGCAGCCCGACACTCCTCCAAGAGACCCAGTACTTC; CDR3: CASSPTLLQETQYF
D: TRBD1; V: TRBV4-1; J: TRBJ1-2; size: -; DNA: TGCGCCAGCAGCCAAGCTCGAGGACAGGGCTATGGCTACACCTTC; CDR3: CASSQARGQGYGYTF
D: -; V: TRBV7-8; J: TRBJ2-7; size: many; DNA: TGTGCCAGCAGCTTAAGGCCTAGCCGGGACCGGGGATCCTACGAGCAGTACTTC; CDR3: CASSLRPSRDRGSYEQYF
D: TRBD2; V: TRBV10-1; J: TRBJ2-1; size: few; DNA: TGCGCCAGCAGTGAGTCGAGGACTAGCGGCCTCAATGAGCAGTTCTTC; CDR3: CASSESRTSGLNEQFF
D: TRBD1; V: TRBV30; J: TRBJ1-5; size: many; DNA: TGTGCCTGGAGTTTCGGGACAGGTCTTCAAGGGCCCCAGCATTTT; CDR3: CAWSFGTGLQGPQHF
D: -; V: TRBV3-1; J: TRBJ2-7; size: -; DNA: TGTGCCAGCAGTCGTCAACTTGGGGGAGTGGCGGGCGAGCAGTACTTC; CDR3: CASSRQLGGVAGEQYF